The subject of this entry is one TCR beta chain. The CDR3 extends over 13 amino acids. In germline, CDR1 is GTSNPN, CDR2 SVGIG (reference sequence). V was clipped by 3 bases and J by 2 bases, with 10 bases between them. The source of the sample is a study of cytomegalovirus exposure and HLA in healthy donors. PCR was performed using 60 Vbeta and 13 Jbeta primers. Libraries were prepared by immunoSEQ multiplex PCR; TCRdb keeps only in-frame clonotypes and omits some of them. The sample consists of some 150,000 clones, more than 75% of them appearing once. The genes are TRBV30 and TRBJ2-5; D is ambiguous. Sample: PBMCs. The origin of this receptor is a human donor in good health. In DNA, the CDR3 is TGTGCCTGGAGACCCCTATTACAAGAGACCCAGTACTTC. Translation gives CAWRPLLQETQYF.